Reported below is one T cell receptor (beta chain). Antigen: not known. The data derive from a study of shared clonotypes between healthy human individuals. Points from the study as a whole: An anticipated effect of sequencing depth on clonotype sharing among donors was recognized. As a rule, naive subsets had a larger estimated richness than memory subsets.

The repertoire was sequenced with immunoSEQ multiplex PCR; TCRdb's copy has only in-frame clones and lacks some. Counted here are more than 400,000 clones, approximately 95% occurring once; the ten biggest clones make up less than 0.06%. All of the donors resided in Nashville, Tennessee, and each was a Caucasian adult. Germline values: CDR1 MGHRA, CDR2 YSYEKL. After removal of 0 bases from V and 5 bases from J, the junction contained 9 bases not matched to a gene. This CDR3 is built from 16 residues. The sample consisted of naive CD4+ T cells sorted from blood. Subset meaning: CD45RA+ positively selected. The chain has TRBV4-1 and TRBJ2-5; 7 bases align to TRBD1. The TCR was taken from a young woman in good health. DNA of the CDR3: TGCGCCAGCAGCCAAGAGTCCGACAGGGTGTGGGAGACCCAGTACTTC. It encodes CASSQESDRVWETQYF.